The clone carrying this T cell receptor (beta chain) was seen only a few times. Its antigen is not identified. The CDR3 is 12 amino acids. V lost 7 bases and J 6 bases, leaving 9 bases between the germline ends. The data were taken from a study of T cells in Graves' hyperthyroidism and ophthalmopathy. Broader study findings: Ophthalmopathy was told apart from stable hyperthyroidism by a 13 V-J model. In validation, the model predicted ophthalmopathy. These predictions came a median about 6.5 months before onset.

Regions amplified from RNA transcripts were the TCR beta CDR3 regions. Researchers ran a first-round RT-PCR on the TCR CDR3 using the HTBI primer set. TCRdb redid the calling of the multiplex PCR reads with MiXCR, one entry per CDR3 protein. This sample has about 600,000 distinct CDR3 sequences, with approximately 16% found just once. Ophthalmopathy in the patients scored at least 3 on Clinical Activity Score and at least 4 on NOSPECS grade, lasting under 3 months. Diagnoses were made from clinical symptoms, serum measures (thyroxine and TRAb), thyroid ultrasound and orbital computed tomography. Material for sequencing was blood. The source is a woman aged 40 to 55 with Graves' ophthalmopathy. V and J are TRBV12-3 or TRBV12-4 and TRBJ2-2, with D unresolved. CDR3 residues: CASNIWAGELFF. The CDR3 DNA reads as TGTGCCAGCAACATCTGGGCCGGGGAGCTGTTTTTT.